This T cell receptor (beta chain) was identified during a study of cytomegalovirus exposure and HLA in healthy donors. Findings and limits, study-wide: As a later analysis showed, a missense DCLRE1C variant was linked to trimming of TCR beta V- and J-genes. Across all donors, roughly uniform sequencing depth was an assumption of the presence/absence analyses. With high specificity and sensitivity, the classifier reportedly diagnosed cytomegalovirus status.

Healthy bone marrow donors formed the donor group. The PCR had 60 Vbeta and 13 Jbeta primers. Here immunoSEQ multiplex PCR was the method, and the copy in TCRdb shows in-frame clones only, minus some. Counted here are approximately 150,000 clones, roughly three quarters occurring once; the ten biggest clones make up roughly 14%. Concerning this clone itself: The antigen is unknown.

CDR1 is GTSNPN and CDR2 is SVGIG in the germline V gene (reference sequence). Trimming pared 1 base from V and 3 bases from J, leaving 12 bases between. This CDR3 is 14 amino acids long. Sequencing used PBMCs. The V gene is TRBV30, the J gene TRBJ1-1; D might be TRBD1 (5 bases). This receptor was identified in a woman aged 40 to 50 in good health and CMV-seronegative. The CDR3 region has the DNA TGTGCCTGGAGTGCACCTGACAGCTACACTGAAGCTTTCTTT. Translation gives CAWSAPDSYTEAFF.